These 9 T cell receptor beta chains share one sample of origin, sequenced in a study of blood T cell repertoires in COVID-19. Sequencing was performed with immunoSEQ multiplex PCR; in TCRdb, only in-frame clones are kept and a portion is missing. The sample holds about 220,000 clones; about 84% are singletons and the top ten take around 13%. The sample comprised peripheral blood. These receptors were taken from a human donor in a cohort sampled during active COVID-19.

The gene calls are TRBV5-1 and TRBJ2-1; 7 bases line up with TRBD2. The CDR3 consists of 17 residues. V lost 0 bases, J lost 6 bases, and 12 bases stayed unmatched. Germline V gives CDR1 SGHRS, CDR2 YFSETQ. CDR3 DNA: TGCGCCAGCAGCTTGGGTTTTGGAAGGGCGGGAGTCAATGAGCAGTTCTTC. It codes for CASSLGFGRAGVNEQFF.

On this clone itself: Other DNA sequences in this sample translate to the same CDR3. The genes are TRBV20-1 and TRBJ2-7, with D perhaps matching TRBD1 (5 bases). Germline CDR1 and CDR2: DFQATT and SNEGSKA (reference sequence). The CDR3 loop spans 11 amino acids. V dropped 2 bases and J dropped 5 bases, with 7 bases sitting between them. The DNA for the CDR3 is TGCAGTGCTAGACAGGGCCACGAGCAGTACTTC. It codes for CSARQGHEQYF.

J is TRBJ2-7 and V is TRBV7-8; TRBD1 matches at 9 bases. Trimming cost V 6 bases and J 2 bases; bases outside gene matches: 5. CDR3 size: 14 residues. Germline V gene lookup returns CDR1 SGHVS and CDR2 FQNEAQ. The CDR3 DNA follows: TGTGCCAGCAGGGGGACAGGGTTCCCCTACGAGCAGTACTTC. This codes for CASRGTGFPYEQYF.

The chain links TRBV11-1 to TRBJ2-5; D call uncertain. Germline V gene lookup returns CDR1 SGHAT and CDR2 FQDESV (reference sequence). CDR3 length: 12 residues. V was shortened by 4 bases and J by 4 bases, with 7 bases between the two germline ends. CDR3 bases: TGTGCCAGCAGCTCCCCACTAGAGACCCAGTACTTC. It specifies CASSSPLETQYF.

This clone was seen only once. Other DNA sequences in the same sample also yield this CDR3. The V gene is TRBV5-1, the J gene TRBJ1-5, with D unresolved. V shed 0 bases and J shed 2 bases, with 3 bases lying between them. The CDR3 is 13 residues long. Germline CDR1 and CDR2: SGHRS and YFSETQ. The CDR3 coding sequence is TGCGCCAGCAGCTTGGCGGGCAATCAGCCCCAGCATTTT. This translates into CASSLAGNQPQHF.

The chain is built from TRBV4-2 and TRBJ2-3, with 8 bases that match TRBD2. The CDR3 is 17 residues long. Germline assignment: CDR1 LGHNA and CDR2 YNFKEQ. The trim removed 0 bases at V and 6 bases at J, leaving 11 bases unmatched. CDR3 nucleotides: TGTGCCAGCAGCCAAGATCTGTTACTAGCGGAGACGGATACGCAGTATTTT. Translated, it gives CASSQDLLLAETDTQYF.

This clone was counted between two and nine times. The V and J genes are TRBV19 and TRBJ1-3, with TRBD1 matching over 7 bases. Looked up from germline, CDR1 is LNHDA and CDR2 is SQIVND (reference sequence). Trimming cost V 7 bases and J 0 bases; bases outside gene matches: 15. This CDR3 has 18 residues. CDR3 in amino acids: CASKGPSGDRSSGNTIYF. The CDR3 nucleotides are TGTGCCAGTAAGGGCCCCAGTGGGGACAGAAGCTCTGGAAACACCATATATTTT.

CDR3 in amino acids: CASSLGQGRHEQYF. The CDR3, as DNA: TGCGCCAGCAGCTTGGGACAGGGGAGACACGAGCAGTACTTC. V and J are TRBV5-1 and TRBJ2-7; 8 bases are shared with TRBD1. The CDR3 has 14 amino acids. V gave up 0 bases and J gave up 5 bases; unmatched junction bases: 4. In germline, CDR1 is SGHRS, CDR2 YFSETQ. The full variable domain, completed using reference TRBV5-1 and TRBJ2-7, is KAGVTQTPRYLIKTRGQQVTLSCSPISGHRSVSWYQQTPGQGLQFLFEYFSETQRNKGNFPGRFSGRQFSNSRSEMNVSTLELGDSALYLCASSLGQGRHEQYFGPGTRLTVT.

The chain links TRBV18 to TRBJ2-7; D call uncertain. V lost 5 bases and J lost 2, with 7 bases in between. This CDR3 comprises 12 residues. CDR1 is KGHSH, CDR2 LQKENI, per germline. Written as DNA, the CDR3 is TGTGCCAGCTCAGAGTTGCCCTACGAGCAGTACTTC. Its translation: CASSELPYEQYF.